The next 5 T cell receptor beta chains were all read from a single sample in a study of blood T cell repertoires in COVID-19. Data came from immunoSEQ multiplex PCR; TCRdb stores just in-frame clones and leaves some out. The repertoire holds under 200,000 clones, 70% to 90% seen once, with approximately 11% in the top ten. Specimen: peripheral blood. The receptors stem from a woman in her fifties or sixties with COVID-19, enrolled during active disease.

The rearrangement uses TRBV3-1 (or the pseudogene TRBV3-2) and TRBJ1-6, with D tentatively TRBD1 (5 bases). The V and J ends lost 0 bases and 7 bases respectively, with 10 bases between them. The CDR3 consists of 15 residues. The germline gives CDR1 LGHDT, CDR2 YNNKEL (reference sequence). The CDR3 loop reads CASSQDGGYNSPLHF. CDR3 nucleotide sequence: TGTGCCAGCAGCCAAGATGGGGGGTACAATTCACCCCTCCACTTT.

This chain links TRBV11-3 with TRBJ2-3; 11 bases agree with TRBD2. The CDR3 loop spans 15 amino acids. CDR1 and CDR2 (germline): SGHNT, YENEEA. The ends lost 2 bases at V and 5 bases at J; junction bases unmatched: 3. The CDR3 region is CASSLLLAGGDTQYF. Written as DNA, the CDR3 is TGTGCCAGCAGCTTACTCCTAGCGGGGGGAGATACGCAGTATTTT.

A few counts support this clone. The V and J genes are TRBV4-2 and TRBJ2-1; no definite D call. Germline CDR1 and CDR2: LGHNA and YNFKEQ. The CDR3 is 14 amino acids. Trimming stripped 1 base from V and 1 base from J, with 5 bases between. The chain's CDR3 is CASSQGQSYNEQFF. In DNA, the CDR3 is TGTGCCAGCAGCCAAGGGCAGTCCTACAATGAGCAGTTCTTC.

J is TRBJ1-6 and V is TRBV6-6; possible D gene TRBD1, 6 bases. CDR1 and CDR2 from the germline V gene are MNHNY and SVGAGI (reference sequence). The V and J ends lost 6 bases and 8 bases respectively, with 14 bases between them. CDR3 length: 14 residues. The CDR3 loop is CASRQGGFDSPLHF. CDR3 coding DNA: TGTGCCAGCAGACAGGGCGGTTTCGATTCACCCCTCCACTTT.

The CDR3 loop reads CASSPLTGTRREAFF. The CDR3 DNA reads as TGTGCCAGCAGTCCCCTGACAGGCACGAGAAGGGAAGCTTTCTTT. This sequence joins TRBV27 and TRBJ1-1, with D perhaps matching TRBD1 (6 bases). The CDR3 runs 15 residues. CDR1 and CDR2 (germline): MNHEY, SMNVEV (reference sequence). V was clipped by 5 bases and J by 8 bases, with 21 bases between them.